A selection of T cell receptor beta chains follows, all from one sample in a study of cytomegalovirus exposure and HLA in healthy donors. The assay was immunoSEQ multiplex PCR, and TCRdb's table has in-frame clones only and misses some. The sample has over 120,000 clones; 85% to 95% are singletons. The specimen was PBMCs. Receptor source: a young man in good health and CMV-seropositive. CDR3s include the opening cysteine and the closing phenylalanine or tryptophan. A D gene is named only where the DNA matches it firmly. Part of the rows lack a size; the others show once, few, many or a class for expanded clones.

- - TRBJ1-1 TRBV19 TGTGCCAGTAGTATGTTCCCCAGCACTGAAGCTTTCTTT CASSMFPSTEAFF
- once TRBJ1-2 TRBV15 TGTGCCACCAGCAGAGGAGGAACAGGCTACACCTTC CATSRGGTGYTF
TRBD2 few TRBJ2-1 TRBV10-3 TGTGCCATCGGAGGTCGTGCGGGAGGGCCTAATGAGCAGTTCTTC CAIGGRAGGPNEQFF
TRBD1 - TRBJ1-2 TRBV6-1 TGTGCCATGACCACAGGGGGCTGGGATGGCTACACCTTC CAMTTGGWDGYTF
- - TRBJ2-5 TRBV2 TGTGCCAGTACCAGGGGTTTACAAGAGACCCAGTACTTC CASTRGLQETQYF
- - TRBJ2-5 TRBV5-5 TGTGCCAGCAGCTTTTCAGGGGATGGCGAGACCCAGTACTTC CASSFSGDGETQYF
- - TRBJ1-4 TRBV28 TGTGCCAGCAGTTTATTTATTGGAGGAGGAAAACTGTTTTTT CASSLFIGGGKLFF
- - TRBJ2-1 TRBV23-1 TGCGCCAGCAGTCAATCGCGGCTTACGGGATTCTTC CASSQSRLTGFF
- - TRBJ2-7 TRBV27 TGTGCCAGCAGTTTCGGGTCAGACTACGAGCAGTACTTC CASSFGSDYEQYF
TRBD2 - TRBJ2-1 TRBV11-3 TGTGCCAGCAGCCCGGGACTAGCGGTAGTCAATGAGCAGTTCTTC CASSPGLAVVNEQFF
TRBD1 - TRBJ2-3 TRBV6-5 TGTGCCAGCAGTTGGAACAGGGGGTTACGGACAGATACGCAGTATTTT CASSWNRGLRTDTQYF
TRBD1 - TRBJ1-6 TRBV5-6 TGTGCCAGCAGCTTGCGTCTCGGGACAGTAAATTCACCCCTCCACTTT CASSLRLGTVNSPLHF
TRBD2 - TRBJ2-1 TRBV7-7 TGTGCCAGCAGCTTAAGACTAGCGGGGGGGTACAATGAGCAGTTCTTC CASSLRLAGGYNEQFF
- - TRBJ2-7 TRBV7-2 TGTGCCAGCAGCTTAGTATCCGGAGACAGCTCCTACGAGCAGTACTTC CASSLVSGDSSYEQYF